Below are 23 T cell receptor beta chains sequenced from a single sample in a study of regulatory T cells in long-lasting Graves disease. Time point defined: newly diagnosed GD, antithyroid drugs for less than 3 months. Extracted PBMC RNA gave rise to the TCR library. Libraries of TCR beta came from iRepertoire HTBI primers plus Arm-PCR of CDR3 regions. TCRdb recomputed calls from the multiplex PCR reads with MiXCR, one row per CDR3 protein. In the table there are hundreds of thousands of distinct CDR3 sequences, around 15% of which are singletons. The sample also formed part of further work on T cells in Graves' hyperthyroidism and ophthalmopathy.

The specimen was peripheral blood mononuclear cells (PBMCs), collected at new diagnosis, from a patient treated with antithyroid drugs. The receptors were gathered from a woman in her 30s with Graves disease.

The chain combines TRBV19 with TRBJ1-5, with 10 bases fitting TRBD1. Trimming cost V 1 base and J 5 bases; bases outside gene matches: 8. The CDR3 loop spans 17 amino acids. The germline gives CDR1 LNHDA, CDR2 SQIVND (reference sequence). DNA for the CDR3: TGTGCCAGTAGTATAGGATTTGGGACAGGGGTTCATCAGCCCCAGCATTTT. Residues: CASSIGFGTGVHQPQHF.

The sample holds one count of this clonotype. A single base separates this from a much larger clone, so it may be a read error. This chain uses TRBV7-3 with TRBJ2-5; D perhaps matches TRBD1 (6 bases). Looked up from germline, CDR1 is SGHTA and CDR2 is FQGTGA. Trimming took 1 base from V and 6 from J, leaving 9 bases between them. The CDR3 covers 13 residues. CDR3 protein: CASSLRGGQTQYF. Here the CDR3 DNA reads TGTGCCAGCAGCTTAAGAGGGGGACAGACCCAGTACTTC.

This clonotype has more than one count but fewer than ten. The chain employs TRBV20-1 and TRBJ1-3; no definite D call. The CDR3 is made up of 16 amino acids. The germline V gene has CDR1 DFQATT and CDR2 SNEGSKA (reference sequence). V shed 0 bases and J shed 2 bases, with 14 bases lying between them. The CDR3 bases are TGCAGTGCTAGAGATGCGGAGGGAGGAACTGGAAACACCATATATTTT. Encoded protein: CSARDAEGGTGNTIYF.

The table lists this clonotype with many counts. V is TRBV15 and J is TRBJ2-1; 11 bases align to TRBD2. The CDR3 runs to 17 residues. J was trimmed by 9 bases and V by 0 bases; bases with no gene match: 10. Per the germline V gene, CDR1 is LNHNV and CDR2 is YYDKDF (reference sequence). CDR3 bases: TGTGCCACCAGCAGAGATAAGTTAGCGGGAGGGCCAGGTGAGCAGTTCTTC. Translating gives CATSRDKLAGGPGEQFF.

This clonotype turned up a few times. The V gene is TRBV9, the J gene TRBJ2-1; 8 nucleotides align to TRBD2. The CDR3 totals 16 residues. The trim removed 3 bases at V and 7 bases at J, leaving 12 bases unmatched. Germline lookup yields CDR1 SGDLS and CDR2 YYNGEE. CDR3 residues: CASSELAGGLGNEQFF. The CDR3, as DNA: TGTGCCAGCAGCGAGCTAGCGGGCGGTTTGGGAAATGAGCAGTTCTTC.

The sample holds a few counts of this clonotype. This chain connects TRBV19 to TRBJ1-1; no definite D call. The germline V gene encodes CDR1 LNHDA and CDR2 SQIVND (reference sequence). Trimming took 7 bases from V and 8 from J, leaving 17 bases between them. This CDR3 is 13 amino acids long. CDR3 sequence (DNA): TGTGCCAGTACGACATCATGGGCCACCGAAGCTTTCTTT. This sequence encodes CASTTSWATEAFF.

This clonotype was seen at least ten times. V gene TRBV28 combines with J gene TRBJ1-5, with D perhaps TRBD1 (5 bases). This CDR3 spans 15 amino acids. The germline V gene encodes CDR1 MDHEN and CDR2 SYDVKM. Trimming removed 6 bases at V and 0 bases at J, with 12 bases between. For the CDR3, the DNA is TGTGCCAGCAGAGCGCAGGGTTATAGCAATCAGCCCCAGCATTTT. This translates into CASRAQGYSNQPQHF.

This clonotype has at least ten counts. The V and J genes are TRBV6-1 and TRBJ1-1, with D perhaps matching TRBD1 (5 bases). From germline, CDR1 is MNHNS and CDR2 SASEGT. V lost 5 bases, J lost 1 base, and 20 bases lay in between. CDR3 length: 17 residues. CDR3 nucleotides: TGTGCCAGCAGTCCCCCCCCGATCCGACAGCGGAACACTGAAGCTTTCTTT. The encoded protein is CASSPPPIRQRNTEAFF.

This clonotype was observed many times. This sequence joins TRBV2 and TRBJ1-1; D not resolved. In germline, CDR1 is SNHLY, CDR2 FYNNEI. The CDR3 is 11 amino acids. Trimming removed 1 base from V and 10 bases from J, with 7 bases in between. The CDR3 DNA reads TGTGCCAGCAGTGAAGTGACCGGAGCTTTCTTT. Protein: CASSEVTGAFF. Complete variable domain (other parts from reference TRBV2 and TRBJ1-1): EPEVTQTPSHQVTQMGQEVILRCVPISNHLYFYWYRQILGQKVEFLVSFYNNEISEKSEIFDDQFSVERPDGSNFTLKIRSTKLEDSAMYFCASSEVTGAFFGQGTRLTVV.

This chain connects TRBV28 to TRBJ1-1; D might be TRBD1 (5 bases). Germline V lookup: CDR1 MDHEN, CDR2 SYDVKM. Between the trimmed V and J ends, which lost 5 bases and 0 bases, there was a span of 16 bases. The length of the CDR3 is 16 residues. The CDR3 DNA reads TGTGCCAGCAGTCCCCAGGGAGGAGGTATGAACACTGAAGCTTTCTTT. Residues: CASSPQGGGMNTEAFF.

This chain connects TRBV28 to TRBJ1-5; D gene ambiguous. Germline values: CDR1 MDHEN, CDR2 SYDVKM. This CDR3 has 13 amino acids. V gave up 7 bases and J gave up 3 bases, with 10 bases separating them. The CDR3 DNA reads TGTGCCAGCATGGAGGCGAACAATCAGCCCCAGCATTTT. Translated: CASMEANNQPQHF.

The chain couples TRBV20-1 to TRBJ1-6; possible D gene TRBD1, 5 bases. Germline values: CDR1 DFQATT, CDR2 SNEGSKA (reference sequence). The CDR3 is made up of 12 amino acids. V was cut by 6 bases and J by 8 bases, with 11 bases left in between. The CDR3 DNA reads TGCAGTGCCGGGACGGGATATTCACCCCTCCACTTT. Encoded protein: CSAGTGYSPLHF.

This clonotype was seen many times. The chain joins TRBV28 to TRBJ2-3; perhaps TRBD2 as D (7 bases). The germline CDR1 and CDR2 sequences are MDHEN and SYDVKM. Trimming pared 7 bases from V and 3 bases from J, leaving 17 bases between. The CDR3 covers 15 residues. The CDR3 loop reads CASTLWGGSTDTQYF. Here the CDR3 DNA reads TGTGCCAGCACCTTATGGGGGGGCTCTACAGATACGCAGTATTTT.

This clonotype was counted many times. The J gene is TRBJ2-3, the V gene TRBV5-1; 9 nucleotides align to TRBD2. The CDR3 totals 15 residues. CDR1 is SGHRS and CDR2 is YFSETQ in the germline V gene. With 5 bases clipped from V and 0 bases from J, the junction kept 4 bases outside the gene matches. CDR3 loop: CASSHSGRSTDTQYF. For the CDR3, the DNA is TGCGCCAGCAGTCATAGCGGGAGAAGCACAGATACGCAGTATTTT.

J is TRBJ2-5 and V is TRBV5-1, with D perhaps TRBD1 (6 bases). CDR1 SGHRS and CDR2 YFSETQ come from the germline V gene. This CDR3 comprises 14 residues. V lost 4 bases to trimming and J lost 6 bases, with 16 bases between them. CDR3 coding DNA: TGCGCCAGCAGCAGTCCTGCAGGGGCGAAGACCCAGTACTTC. This sequence encodes CASSSPAGAKTQYF.

This clonotype has a handful of counts. The chain has TRBV20-1 and TRBJ2-7, with TRBD2 identical over 8 bases. CDR1 and CDR2 from the germline V gene are DFQATT and SNEGSKA (reference sequence). The junction had 6 bases not matched to a gene; V was cut back by 0 bases and J by 5 bases. The CDR3 length is 14 residues. The CDR3 sequence: CSAREGTRTHEQYF. In DNA, the CDR3 is TGCAGTGCTAGAGAGGGGACTAGGACCCACGAGCAGTACTTC.

The rearrangement links TRBV6-1 to TRBJ2-7; the match to TRBD2 covers 7 bases. The CDR3 is 16 amino acids. V lost 7 bases and J lost 0; bases outside the gene matches: 12. Germline V lookup: CDR1 MNHNS, CDR2 SASEGT. The CDR3 DNA sequence: TGTGCCAGCACCAAACGGAGCGGGACGAGCTCCTACGAGCAGTACTTC. This sequence encodes CASTKRSGTSSYEQYF.

A few counts support this clonotype. The V and J genes are TRBV5-1 and TRBJ2-3, with 11 bases matching TRBD2. Germline V gives CDR1 SGHRS, CDR2 YFSETQ. The CDR3 runs 16 residues. The ends lost 2 bases at V and 2 bases at J; junction bases unmatched: 4. CDR3 protein: CASSFELAGATDTQYF. Written as DNA, the CDR3 is TGCGCCAGCAGCTTCGAACTAGCGGGAGCCACAGATACGCAGTATTTT.

This clonotype has a handful of counts. The chain uses TRBV6-1 and TRBJ1-2, with unresolved D. The V end lost 6 bases, the J end lost 4 bases, and 12 bases lay between the germline ends. There are 13 residues in the CDR3. The germline V gene encodes CDR1 MNHNS and CDR2 SASEGT. The DNA for the CDR3 is TGTGCCAGCAGCCCGGGAAGGGCCTATGGCTACACCTTC. It yields the protein CASSPGRAYGYTF.

This clonotype was observed a few times. V usage is TRBV19 and J usage is TRBJ1-2, with 10 bases identical to TRBD1. Germline CDR1 reads LNHDA; CDR2 reads SQIVND (reference sequence). The V segment lost 7 bases and the J segment 4 bases; nucleotides outside the gene matches: 6. The CDR3 totals 14 residues. The CDR3 sequence: CASTDRGRSYGYTF. The DNA for the CDR3 is TGTGCCAGTACCGACAGGGGGCGGAGCTATGGCTACACCTTC.

This clonotype was detected ten times or more. This chain's CDR3 is CASSLGPPKTPNYAYEQYF. DNA of the CDR3: TGTGCCAGCAGCCTAGGCCCTCCTAAGACGCCAAACTACGCCTACGAGCAGTACTTC. The rearrangement uses TRBV7-2 and TRBJ2-7; D unresolved. Germline CDR1 SGHTA, CDR2 FQGNSA. The CDR3 runs 19 residues. Trimming pared 5 bases from V and 2 bases from J, leaving 28 bases between.

The chain joins TRBV7-2 to TRBJ1-5, with 11 bases identical to TRBD1. The CDR3 has 16 amino acids. Germline CDR1 and CDR2: SGHTA and FQGNSA. J was trimmed by 3 bases and V by 5 bases; bases with no gene match: 6. DNA for the CDR3: TGTGCCAGCAGCGGGTGGACAGGGGGCCCCAATCAGCCCCAGCATTTT. It codes for CASSGWTGGPNQPQHF.

The chain links TRBV30 to TRBJ2-2; maybe TRBD1 (6 bases). V was clipped by 6 bases and J by 5 bases, with 16 bases between them. The CDR3 is 14 residues long. Germline assignment: CDR1 GTSNPN and CDR2 SVGIG (reference sequence). The CDR3 DNA reads as TGTGCCTGTCCGGACAGCCAAAGGACCGGGGAGCTGTTTTTT. This codes for CACPDSQRTGELFF. The whole variable domain, remainder taken from reference TRBV30 and TRBJ2-2, is SQTIHQWPATLVQPVGSPLSLECTVEGTSNPNLYWYRQAAGRGLQLLFYSVGIGQISSEVPQNLSASRPQDRQFILSSKKLLLSDSGFYLCACPDSQRTGELFFGEGSRLTVL.